This TCR beta chain derives from a study of beta chain features in type 1 diabetes. About the study: Across the samples, more than 85 million sorted cells were examined in total.

In this sample, this clone turned up many times. The CDR3 spans 12 residues. CDR1 and CDR2 from the germline V gene are SQVTM and ANQGSEA. Trimming took 4 bases from V and 6 from J, leaving 11 bases between them. TCRB transcripts that were expressed got sequenced, as all of the isolated RNA had been reverse transcribed. Measured with immunoSEQ multiplex PCR; TCRdb has only the in-frame clones, and not every one. The data contain about 330,000 clones, approximately 10% of them singletons. The J gene is TRBJ2-3, the V gene TRBV29-1; D may be TRBD2 (5 bases). Specimen: naive CD4+ T cells from blood. This TCR was sampled from a woman aged 25 to 45 in good health. The CDR3 here is CSVAGSGDTQYF. CDR3 DNA sequence: TGCAGCGTTGCGGGGAGTGGCGATACGCAGTATTTT.